The 16 T cell receptor beta chains given below trace back to one sample, sequenced in a study of blood T cell repertoires in COVID-19. The assay was immunoSEQ multiplex PCR, and TCRdb's table has in-frame clones only and misses some. The sample holds about 160,000 clones; approximately 91% are singletons and the top ten take about 2%. Sequenced input: peripheral blood. These receptors were taken from a young man with acute or convalescent COVID-19.

Only one count was recorded for this clone. The chain is built from TRBV5-5 and TRBJ2-6; 9 bases agree with TRBD1. This CDR3 region has 16 residues. The germline CDR1 and CDR2 sequences are SGHKS and YYEKEE (reference sequence). Unmatched junction bases numbered 4, after V lost 2 bases and J lost 4 bases. CDR3 residues: CASSLQGAVGANVLTF. CDR3 nucleotide sequence: TGTGCCAGCAGCTTACAGGGGGCGGTCGGGGCCAACGTCCTGACTTTC.

The rearrangement links TRBV24-1 to TRBJ2-1, with 13 bases matching TRBD2. V shed 0 bases and J 15 bases; nucleotides not matched to a gene: 7. Per the germline V gene, CDR1 is KGHDR and CDR2 is SFDVKD. The CDR3 has 15 amino acids. The CDR3 spells CATSDLPSGLAGVFF. As DNA, the CDR3 is TGTGCCACCAGTGATTTGCCCAGTGGACTAGCGGGAGTGTTCTTC.

This chain joins TRBV27 and TRBJ1-2; 10 positions match TRBD1. The CDR3 contains 13 residues. Germline V gene data show CDR1 as MNHEY and CDR2 as SMNVEV (reference sequence). V lost 6 bases and J lost 8; bases outside the gene matches: 6. The CDR3 DNA reads TGTGCCAGCAGCAAAGACAGGGGGCGGGGCTACACCTTC. Translated: CASSKDRGRGYTF.

The chain has TRBV25-1 and TRBJ1-3; D may be TRBD1 (6 bases). CDR3 length: 16 residues. V lost 5 bases, J lost 0 bases, and 14 bases lay in between. Germline CDR1 and CDR2: MGHDK and SYGVNS. This CDR3 reads CASSPRQDNSGNTIYF. The CDR3 nucleotides read TGTGCCAGCAGTCCCCGACAGGATAACTCTGGAAACACCATATATTTT.

V and J are TRBV14 and TRBJ1-2; D is unresolved. The germline gives CDR1 SGHDN, CDR2 FVKESK. This CDR3 is 13 amino acids long. V was pared by 1 base and J by 4 bases, with 7 bases between. In DNA form, the CDR3 reads TGTGCCAGCAGCCAAGTCCGTTTCTATGGCTACACCTTC. Translated, it gives CASSQVRFYGYTF.

V is TRBV23-1 and J is TRBJ1-4, with a tentative D call TRBD1 (6 bases). TRBV23-1 is noted as an ORF with a role that remains uncertain. The CDR3 is made up of 15 amino acids. V lost 3 bases to trimming and J lost 3 bases, with 11 bases between them. In DNA, the CDR3 is TGCGCCAGCAGTCATCAGACAGGCGCTAATGAAAAACTGTTTTTT. Encoded protein: CASSHQTGANEKLFF.

This rearrangement joins TRBV18 to TRBJ2-7; D is possibly TRBD2 (5 bases). Trimming took off 2 bases at V and 4 bases at J, with 9 bases between the two ends. The CDR3 runs to 13 residues. Germline assignment: CDR1 KGHSH and CDR2 LQKENI. CDR3 in DNA: TGTGCCAGCTCACCAATTCGGGGATACGAGCAGTACTTC. Amino acid sequence: CASSPIRGYEQYF.

This clone occurred once. This CDR3 is CASSPYSDTQYF. DNA for the CDR3: TGTGCCAGCAGTCCCTACTCAGATACGCAGTATTTT. The chain employs TRBV12-3 or TRBV12-4 and TRBJ2-3; D is undetermined. Deletions cut 5 bases from V and 4 bases from J, with 7 bases between. There are 12 residues in the CDR3.

V usage is TRBV19 and J usage is TRBJ1-4; 7 nucleotides match TRBD1. The V gene end was trimmed by 4 bases and the J gene end by 4 bases; junction bases not matched to a gene: 6. This CDR3 has 15 amino acids. Germline V CDR1 and CDR2: LNHDA, SQIVND (reference sequence). The CDR3 reads CASSRRDSLNEKLFF. The CDR3 DNA follows: TGTGCCAGTAGTAGAAGGGACAGCCTTAATGAAAAACTGTTTTTT. Filled out from reference TRBV19 and TRBJ1-4, the complete variable domain reads DGGITQSPKYLFRKEGQNVTLSCEQNLNHDAMYWYRQDPGQGLRLIYYSQIVNDFQKGDIAEGYSVSREKKESFPLTVTSAQKNPTAFYLCASSRRDSLNEKLFFGSGTQLSVL.

The chain is built from TRBV7-8 and TRBJ1-5, with 12 positions matching TRBD1. The CDR3 has 16 residues. CDR1 and CDR2 (germline): SGHVS, FQNEAQ. The V segment lost 5 bases and the J segment 5 bases; nucleotides outside the gene matches: 7. The CDR3 sequence: CASSPRGQGAYQPQHF. Here the CDR3 DNA reads TGTGCCAGCAGCCCGAGGGGACAGGGGGCTTATCAGCCCCAGCATTTT.

The genes are TRBV18 and TRBJ2-2, with a tentative D call TRBD1 (6 bases). Trimming took off 4 bases at V and 1 base at J, with 10 bases between the two ends. The CDR3 spans 15 residues. In germline, CDR1 is KGHSH, CDR2 LQKENI. The CDR3 loop is CASSLETGNTGELFF. Written as DNA, the CDR3 is TGTGCCAGCTCACTTGAGACAGGGAACACCGGGGAGCTGTTTTTT.

CDR3 loop: CASSQTGLGGTQYF. CDR3 in DNA: TGTGCCAGCAGTCAGACAGGCCTCGGAGGAACCCAGTACTTC. The V gene is TRBV27, the J gene TRBJ2-5; weak D call: TRBD1 (6 bases). The V end was cut by 5 bases, the J end by 8 bases, with 18 bases between. Germline assignment: CDR1 MNHEY and CDR2 SMNVEV (reference sequence). The CDR3 loop spans 14 amino acids.

The chain is built from TRBV7-8 and TRBJ1-2; tentative D call: TRBD1 (5 bases). The V end lost 1 base, the J end lost 5 bases, and 17 bases lay between the germline ends. The CDR3 contains 16 residues. In germline, CDR1 is SGHVS, CDR2 FQNEAQ. This CDR3 is CASSLVLGGDFYGYTF. The CDR3 DNA reads TGTGCCAGCAGCTTAGTATTGGGGGGGGATTTTTATGGCTACACCTTC.

The V call is TRBV5-1, the J call TRBJ1-1; a weak D match, TRBD1 (5 bases). Trimming cost V 1 base and J 8 bases, with 12 bases left between them. Looked up from germline, CDR1 is SGHRS and CDR2 is YFSETQ. CDR3 length: 13 amino acids. The CDR3 DNA reads as TGCGCCAGCAGCTTGCTTGATGGGGCAGAAGCTTTCTTT. Protein product: CASSLLDGAEAFF.

The CDR3 nucleotides are TGCGCCAGCAGCCTAGACAGGGAATTACTGTTTTTT. Translation gives CASSLDRELLFF. V gene TRBV4-1 combines with J gene TRBJ1-4, with 7 positions matching TRBD1. The germline V gene encodes CDR1 MGHRA and CDR2 YSYEKL. V shed 4 bases, J shed 13 bases, and the junction held 6 bases outside the gene matches. The CDR3 contains 12 residues.

The chain carries TRBV27 and TRBJ1-5; tentatively, D is TRBD1 (6 bases). The V end was cut by 4 bases, the J end by 6 bases, with 10 bases between. This CDR3 has 13 residues. Germline-derived CDR1 and CDR2 are MNHEY and SMNVEV (reference sequence). This CDR3 reads CASSYREGQPQHF. The CDR3 coding sequence is TGTGCCAGCAGTTACAGGGAGGGTCAGCCCCAGCATTTT.